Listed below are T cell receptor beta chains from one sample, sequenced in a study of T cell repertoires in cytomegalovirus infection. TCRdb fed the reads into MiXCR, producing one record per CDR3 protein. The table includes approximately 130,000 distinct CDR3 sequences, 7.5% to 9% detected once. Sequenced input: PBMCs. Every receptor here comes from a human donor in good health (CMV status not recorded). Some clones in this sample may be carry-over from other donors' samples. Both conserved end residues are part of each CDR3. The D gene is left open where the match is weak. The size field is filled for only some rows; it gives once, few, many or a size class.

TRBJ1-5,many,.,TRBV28,TGTGCCAGCAACTCAGGGGCCGGGGGCAATCAGCCCCAGCATTTT,CASNSGAGGNQPQHF
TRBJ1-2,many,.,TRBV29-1,TGCAGCGTTGGCGCCGGTACTAACTATGGCTACACCTTC,CSVGAGTNYGYTF
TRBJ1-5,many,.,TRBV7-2,TGTGCCAGCAGCCGACCAGCGGGGCCCCAGCATTTT,CASSRPAGPQHF
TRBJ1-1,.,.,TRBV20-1,TGCAGTGCTACTACGGAGAAGAACACTGAAGCTTTCTTT,CSATTEKNTEAFF
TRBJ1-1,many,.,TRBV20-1,TGCAGTGCTAGCGGGGGCCGGACTGAAGCTTTCTTT,CSASGGRTEAFF
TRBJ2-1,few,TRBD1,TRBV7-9,TGTGCCAGCAGCTTCAACGTAGGGCAGGGGGCGGGGCAGTTCTTC,CASSFNVGQGAGQFF
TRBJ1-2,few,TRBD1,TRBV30,TGTGCCTGGACCTCAGGGGGCGGCTACACCTTC,CAWTSGGGYTF
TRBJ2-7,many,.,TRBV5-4,TGTGCCAGCAGCGCGCCGGGGGTTCTGACCTACGAGCAGTACTTC,CASSAPGVLTYEQYF
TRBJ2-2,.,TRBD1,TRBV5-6,TGTGCCAGCAGCAGGGACAGGGTGGCCACCGGGGAGCTGTTTTTT,CASSRDRVATGELFF
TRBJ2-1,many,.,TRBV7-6,TGTGCCAGCAGCTTAGTGTCTAAACAACACGGGAGTTCCTACAATGAGCAGTTCTTC,CASSLVSKQHGSSYNEQFF
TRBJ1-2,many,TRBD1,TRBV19,TGTGCCAGTAGACTCCCCTCGAGGACAGGTGGTTCTGGCTACACCTTC,CASRLPSRTGGSGYTF
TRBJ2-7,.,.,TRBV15,TGTGCCACCAGCAGGGAGGGGACTTTCGACGAGCAGTACTTC,CATSREGTFDEQYF
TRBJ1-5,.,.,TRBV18,TGTGCCAGCTCACCAGGGCAGACGGGTCAGCCCCAGCATTTT,CASSPGQTGQPQHF
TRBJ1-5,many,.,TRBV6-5,TGTGCCAGCAAAACAGAGCATTTT,CASKTEHF
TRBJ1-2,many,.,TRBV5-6,TGTGCCAGCAGGGAATCTCCCGGAGATCAGTACTATGGCTACACCTTC,CASRESPGDQYYGYTF
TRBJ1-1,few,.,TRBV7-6,TGTGCCAGCAGCTTCCTTCAGGGGACGAACACTGAAGCTTTCTTT,CASSFLQGTNTEAFF
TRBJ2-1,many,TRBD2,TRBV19,TGTGCCAGTAGTATTCGAATAAGTCCGGGAGGTGAGCAGTTCTTC,CASSIRISPGGEQFF
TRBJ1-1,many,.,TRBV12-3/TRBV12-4,TGTGCCAGCAGTTTCGAGGGGCTCCGAAAAGCTTTCTTT,CASSFEGLRKAFF
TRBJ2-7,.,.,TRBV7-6,TGTGCCAGCAGCTTAAGAGTTGTGGGCGAGCAGTACTTC,CASSLRVVGEQYF
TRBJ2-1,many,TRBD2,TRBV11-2,TGTGCCAGCAGCTCCTACACTATAGCGGGGGGGGATGAGCAGTTCTTC,CASSSYTIAGGDEQFF
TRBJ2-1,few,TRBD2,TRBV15,TGTGCCACCAGCGGCGGGACTAGCACTGAGCAGTTCTTC,CATSGGTSTEQFF
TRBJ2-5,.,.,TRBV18,TGTGCCAGCGCACAAGAGACCCAGTACTTC,CASAQETQYF
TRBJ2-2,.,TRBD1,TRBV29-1,TGCAGCGTGTCACCGGGACAGGGGACCGGGGAGCTGTTTTTT,CSVSPGQGTGELFF
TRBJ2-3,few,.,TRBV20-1,TGCAGTGCTAACCCTAGCACAGATACGCAGTATTTT,CSANPSTDTQYF
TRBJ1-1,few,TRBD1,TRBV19,TGTGCCAGTAGACTTGGGACAGCGAACACTGAAGCTTTCTTT,CASRLGTANTEAFF
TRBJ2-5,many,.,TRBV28,TGTGCCAGCAGTTTATGGGGACGGGGACAAGAGACCCAGTACTTC,CASSLWGRGQETQYF
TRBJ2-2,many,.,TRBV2,TGTGCCAGCAGTGCCTGGGCACCGACGAACACCGGGGAGCTGTTTTTT,CASSAWAPTNTGELFF
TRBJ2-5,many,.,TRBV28,TGTGCCAGCAGGGATGGGCCCTTAGAGACCCAGTACTTC,CASRDGPLETQYF
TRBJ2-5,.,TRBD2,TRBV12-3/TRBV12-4,TGTGCCAGCAGTAGTTCTAGCGGGGGGCAGGAGACCCAGTACTTC,CASSSSSGGQETQYF
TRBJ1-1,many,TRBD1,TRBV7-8,TGTGCCAGCAGCCCGGGGACAGGGGCTGTTATGGAAGCTTTCTTT,CASSPGTGAVMEAFF
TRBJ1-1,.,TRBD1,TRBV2,TGTGCCAGCAGATGGACAGGTGGCACTGAAGCTTTCTTT,CASRWTGGTEAFF
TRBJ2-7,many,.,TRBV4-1,TGCGCCAGCAGCCAAGGCCAGCACTACGAGCAGTACTTC,CASSQGQHYEQYF
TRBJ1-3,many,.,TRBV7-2,TGTGCCAGCAGCCAAGGACTGATTGGAAACACCATATATTTT,CASSQGLIGNTIYF
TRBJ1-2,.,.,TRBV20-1,TGCAGTGCTAGAGATCCCGGGACGGGGAACTATGGCTACACCTTC,CSARDPGTGNYGYTF
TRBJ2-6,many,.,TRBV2,TGTGCCAGCAGCCTACCAGGGGCTGGGGCCAACGTCCTGACTTTC,CASSLPGAGANVLTF
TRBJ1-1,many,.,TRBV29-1,TGCAGCGTCCGGGACACTGAAGCTTTCTTT,CSVRDTEAFF
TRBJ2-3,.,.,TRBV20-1,TGCAGTGCTAGCCTAAAGGGAAGCGGGTCTACAGATACGCAGTATTTT,CSASLKGSGSTDTQYF
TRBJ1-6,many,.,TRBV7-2,TGTGCCAGCAGCTTAGCAGGAGGGCAGATGGGGAATTCACCCCTCCACTTT,CASSLAGGQMGNSPLHF
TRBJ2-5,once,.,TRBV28,TGTGCCAGCAGTTTCAGGAGAGAAGAGACCCAGTACTTC,CASSFRREETQYF
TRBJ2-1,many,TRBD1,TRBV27,TGTGCCAGCAGTAGAAGACAGGGGATCTACAATGAGCAGTTCTTC,CASSRRQGIYNEQFF
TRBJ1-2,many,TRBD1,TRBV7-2,TGTGCCAGCAGCGGGACAGGGAGAGTATCAATTCCCTACACCTTC,CASSGTGRVSIPYTF
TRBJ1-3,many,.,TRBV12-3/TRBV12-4,TGTGCCAGCAGGCCTCGAAAGGGCGATGGCGCTGGAAACACCATATATTTT,CASRPRKGDGAGNTIYF
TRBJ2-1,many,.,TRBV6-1,TGTGCCAGCAGTGAAACGACGGGCTACTCCTACAATGAGCAGTTCTTC,CASSETTGYSYNEQFF
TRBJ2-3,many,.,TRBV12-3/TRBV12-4,TGTGCCAGCAGTTTTGGGATCGAGGATACGCAGTATTTT,CASSFGIEDTQYF
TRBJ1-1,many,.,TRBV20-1,TGCAGTGCTAGAGATCGGTATGGAAACACTGAAGCTTTCTTT,CSARDRYGNTEAFF
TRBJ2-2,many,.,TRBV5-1,TGCGCCAGCAGCTTCATGACAGAGAACACCGGGGAGCTGTTTTTT,CASSFMTENTGELFF
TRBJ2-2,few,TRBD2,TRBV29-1,TGCAGCGTTGGGCGGGGGGGCCGAACCGGGGAGCTGTTTTTT,CSVGRGGRTGELFF
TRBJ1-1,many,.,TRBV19,TGTGCCAGTAGTATGGGTACTGAAGCTTTCTTT,CASSMGTEAFF
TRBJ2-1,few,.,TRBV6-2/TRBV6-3,TGTGCCAGCAGTTACACGGGGCTAGAATACAATGAGCAGTTCTTC,CASSYTGLEYNEQFF
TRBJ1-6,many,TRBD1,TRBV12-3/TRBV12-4,TGTGCCAGCAGTTTGCGTGGTGCGGGACAGGCCAATTCACCCCTCCACTTT,CASSLRGAGQANSPLHF
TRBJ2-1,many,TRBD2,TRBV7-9,TGTGCCAGCAGCCCACTAGCGGGGAAACACGGGGACAATGAGCAGTTCTTC,CASSPLAGKHGDNEQFF
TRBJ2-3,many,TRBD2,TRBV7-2,TGTGCCAGCAGCTTAGGACTAGCGGGGGGGGGCGCAGATACGCAGTATTTT,CASSLGLAGGGADTQYF
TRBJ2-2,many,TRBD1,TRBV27,TGTGCCAGCAGCCGAGGGGGCTCCGGGGAGCTGTTTTTT,CASSRGGSGELFF
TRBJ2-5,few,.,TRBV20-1,TGCAGTGCTAGAGGTGGTAAGGGTGATGAGACCCAGTACTTC,CSARGGKGDETQYF
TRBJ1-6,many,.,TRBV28,TGTGCCAGCCTTTCCAGGGCACGTTATAATTCACCCCTCCACTTT,CASLSRARYNSPLHF